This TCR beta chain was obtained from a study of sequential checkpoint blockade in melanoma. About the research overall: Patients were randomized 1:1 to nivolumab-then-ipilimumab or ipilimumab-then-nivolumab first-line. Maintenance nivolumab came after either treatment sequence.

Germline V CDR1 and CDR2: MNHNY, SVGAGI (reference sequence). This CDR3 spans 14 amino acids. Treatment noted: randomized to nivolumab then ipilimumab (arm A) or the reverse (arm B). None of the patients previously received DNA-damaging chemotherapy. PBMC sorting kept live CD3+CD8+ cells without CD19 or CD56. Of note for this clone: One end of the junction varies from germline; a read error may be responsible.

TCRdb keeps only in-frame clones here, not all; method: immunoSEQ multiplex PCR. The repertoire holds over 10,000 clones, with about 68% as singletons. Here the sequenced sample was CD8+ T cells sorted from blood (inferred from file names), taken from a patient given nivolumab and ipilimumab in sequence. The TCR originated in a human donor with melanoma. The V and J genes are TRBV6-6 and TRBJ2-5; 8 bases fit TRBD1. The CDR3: CASSPTGGGEIQYF. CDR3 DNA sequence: TGTGCCAGCAGTCCCACAGGGGGTGGGGAGATCCAGTACTTC.